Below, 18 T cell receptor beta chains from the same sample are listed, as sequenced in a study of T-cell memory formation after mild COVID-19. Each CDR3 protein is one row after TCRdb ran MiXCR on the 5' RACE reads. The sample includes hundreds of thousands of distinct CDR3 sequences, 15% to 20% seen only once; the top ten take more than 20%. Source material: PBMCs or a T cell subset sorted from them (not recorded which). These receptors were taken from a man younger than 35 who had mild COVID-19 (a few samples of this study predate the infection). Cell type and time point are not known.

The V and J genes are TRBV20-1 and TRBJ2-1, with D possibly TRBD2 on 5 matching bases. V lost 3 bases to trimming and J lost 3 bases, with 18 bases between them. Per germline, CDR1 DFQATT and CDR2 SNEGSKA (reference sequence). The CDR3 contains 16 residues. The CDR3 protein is CSARALEGSLYNEQFF. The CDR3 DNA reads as TGCAGTGCTAGGGCTTTAGAGGGCTCACTCTACAATGAGCAGTTCTTC.

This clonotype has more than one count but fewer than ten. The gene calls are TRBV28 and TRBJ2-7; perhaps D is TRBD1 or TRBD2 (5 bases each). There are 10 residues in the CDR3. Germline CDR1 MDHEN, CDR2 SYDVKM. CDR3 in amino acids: CPRDPREQYV. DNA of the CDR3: TGTCCCCGGGACCCGAGGGAGCAGTACGTC.

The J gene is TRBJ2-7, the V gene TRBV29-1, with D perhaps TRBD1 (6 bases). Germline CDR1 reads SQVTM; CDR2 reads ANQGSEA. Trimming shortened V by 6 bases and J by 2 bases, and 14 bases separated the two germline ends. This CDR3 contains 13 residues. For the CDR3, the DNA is TGCAGCGTCGACTCGACAGGTACCTACGAGCAGTACGTC. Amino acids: CSVDSTGTYEQYV.

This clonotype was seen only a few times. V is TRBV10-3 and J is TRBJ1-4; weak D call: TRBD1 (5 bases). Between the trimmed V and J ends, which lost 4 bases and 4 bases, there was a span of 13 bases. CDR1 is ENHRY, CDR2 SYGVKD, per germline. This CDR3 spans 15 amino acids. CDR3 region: CAISAGTDDNEKLFF. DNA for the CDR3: TGTGCCATCAGTGCCGGGACGGACGATAATGAAAAACTGTTTTTT.

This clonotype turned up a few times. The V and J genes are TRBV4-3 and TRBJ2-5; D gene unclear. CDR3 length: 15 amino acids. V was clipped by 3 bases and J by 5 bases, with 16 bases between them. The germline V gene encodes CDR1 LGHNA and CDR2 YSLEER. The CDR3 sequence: CASSQDLDRAETQYF. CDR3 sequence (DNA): TGCGCCAGCAGCCAGGACCTCGACCGGGCGGAGACCCAGTACTTC.

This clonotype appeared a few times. The CDR3 protein is CASSVSGTSGRNEQFF. The CDR3 region has the DNA TGTGCCAGCAGCGTATCCGGGACTAGCGGACGGAATGAGCAGTTCTTC. The chain couples TRBV7-3 to TRBJ2-1; 11 positions match TRBD2. The CDR3 covers 16 residues. The junction had 10 bases not matched to a gene; V was cut back by 5 bases and J by 7 bases. The V gene's germline CDR1 is SGHTA and CDR2 FQGTGA.

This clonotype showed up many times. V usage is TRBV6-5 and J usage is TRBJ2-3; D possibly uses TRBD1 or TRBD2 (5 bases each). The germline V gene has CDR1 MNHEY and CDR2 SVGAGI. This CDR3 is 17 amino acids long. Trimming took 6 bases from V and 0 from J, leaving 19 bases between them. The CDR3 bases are TGTGCCAGCAGCTACGGCCAAACCGGGACCAGCACAGATACGCAGTATTTT. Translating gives CASSYGQTGTSTDTQYF.

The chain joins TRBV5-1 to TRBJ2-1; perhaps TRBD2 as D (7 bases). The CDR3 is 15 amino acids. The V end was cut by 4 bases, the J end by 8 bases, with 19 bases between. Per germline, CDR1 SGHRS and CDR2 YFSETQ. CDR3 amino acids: CASSPRGGGRDEQFF. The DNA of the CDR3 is TGCGCCAGCAGCCCAAGGGGGGGGGGCCGAGATGAGCAGTTCTTC.

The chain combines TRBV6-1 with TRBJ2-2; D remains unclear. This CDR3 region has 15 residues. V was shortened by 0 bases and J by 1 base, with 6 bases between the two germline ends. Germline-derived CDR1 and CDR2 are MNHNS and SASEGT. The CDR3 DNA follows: TGTGCCAGCAGTGAAGCGCTCCAGAACACCGGGGAGCTGTTTTTT. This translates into CASSEALQNTGELFF.

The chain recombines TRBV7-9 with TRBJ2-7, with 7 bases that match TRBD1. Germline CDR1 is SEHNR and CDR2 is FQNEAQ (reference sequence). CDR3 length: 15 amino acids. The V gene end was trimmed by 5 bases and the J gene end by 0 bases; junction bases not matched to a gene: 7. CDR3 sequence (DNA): TGTGCCAGCAGCCCCCGGACAGGCCTCTCCTACGAGCAGTACGTC. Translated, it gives CASSPRTGLSYEQYV.

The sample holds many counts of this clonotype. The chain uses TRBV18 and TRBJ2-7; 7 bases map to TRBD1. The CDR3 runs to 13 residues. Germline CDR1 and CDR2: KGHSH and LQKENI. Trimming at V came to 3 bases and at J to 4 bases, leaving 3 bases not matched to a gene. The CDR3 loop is CASSPGQQYEQYV. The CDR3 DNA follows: TGTGCCAGCTCACCGGGACAGCAGTACGAGCAGTACGTC.

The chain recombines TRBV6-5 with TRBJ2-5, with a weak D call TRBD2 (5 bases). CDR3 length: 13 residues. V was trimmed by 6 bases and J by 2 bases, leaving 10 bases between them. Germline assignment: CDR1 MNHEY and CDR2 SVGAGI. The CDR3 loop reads CASRRREQETQYF. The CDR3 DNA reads TGTGCCAGCAGGCGCCGGGAACAAGAGACCCAGTACTTC.

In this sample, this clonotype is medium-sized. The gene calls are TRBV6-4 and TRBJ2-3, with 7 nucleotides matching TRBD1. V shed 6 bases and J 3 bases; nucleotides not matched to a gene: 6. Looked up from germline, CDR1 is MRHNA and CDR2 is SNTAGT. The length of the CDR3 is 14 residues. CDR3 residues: CASSPGQATDTQYF. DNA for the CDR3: TGTGCCAGCAGCCCTGGACAGGCAACAGATACGCAGTATTTT.

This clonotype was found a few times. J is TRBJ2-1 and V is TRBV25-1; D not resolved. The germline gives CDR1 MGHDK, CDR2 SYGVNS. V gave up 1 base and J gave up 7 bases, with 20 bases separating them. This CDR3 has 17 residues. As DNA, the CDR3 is TGTGCCAGCAGTGAATCAGCAGGAGTGGTTGGGTATAATGAGCAGTTCTTC. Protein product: CASSESAGVVGYNEQFF.

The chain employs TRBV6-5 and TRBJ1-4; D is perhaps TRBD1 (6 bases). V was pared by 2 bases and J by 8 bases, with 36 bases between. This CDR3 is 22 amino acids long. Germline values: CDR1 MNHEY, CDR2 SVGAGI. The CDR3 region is CASSYLGETGPNEIGAVEKLFF. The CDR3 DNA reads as TGTGCCAGCAGTTACCTCGGCGAAACAGGGCCGAACGAAATAGGGGCGGTAGAAAAACTGTTTTTT.

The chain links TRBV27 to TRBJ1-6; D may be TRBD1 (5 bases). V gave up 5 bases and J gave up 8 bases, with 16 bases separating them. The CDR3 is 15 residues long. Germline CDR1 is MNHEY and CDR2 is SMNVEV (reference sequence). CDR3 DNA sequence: TGTGCCAGCAGTCCAGGGCGCCTCCGAGATTCACCCCTCCACTTT. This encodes CASSPGRLRDSPLHF.

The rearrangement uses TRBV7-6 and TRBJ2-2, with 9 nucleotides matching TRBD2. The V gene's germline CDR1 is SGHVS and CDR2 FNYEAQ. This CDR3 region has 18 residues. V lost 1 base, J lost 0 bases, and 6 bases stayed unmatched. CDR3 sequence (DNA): TGTGCCAGCAGCTTAGAAGCGGGGGGCCCGTCGAACACCGGGGAGCTGTTTTTT. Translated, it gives CASSLEAGGPSNTGELFF.

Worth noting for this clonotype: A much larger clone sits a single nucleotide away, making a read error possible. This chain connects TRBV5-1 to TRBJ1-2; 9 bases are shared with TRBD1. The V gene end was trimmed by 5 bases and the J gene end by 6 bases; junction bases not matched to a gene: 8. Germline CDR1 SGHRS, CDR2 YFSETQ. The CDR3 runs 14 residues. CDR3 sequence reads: CASRPGTGIHGYTF. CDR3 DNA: TGCGCCAGCAGGCCCGGGACAGGGATTCATGGCTACACCTTC.